This T cell receptor (beta chain) was captured in a study of blood T cell repertoires in COVID-19. Looking at the study overall: T cells, B-cell-depleted T cells, or PBMCs provided the cDNA or gDNA that served as material.

Germline values: CDR1 SNHLY, CDR2 FYNNEI. Trimming stripped 6 bases from V and 2 bases from J, with 11 bases between. This CDR3 has 15 amino acids. In the authors' methods: Using reference gene primer amplification, nucleated cell counts were estimated. Method: immunoSEQ multiplex PCR; TCRdb's copy keeps in-frame clones and lacks some. That table supplies the V and J calls and clone size; D and trimming were determined from the DNA. The data show over 60,000 clones, about nine tenths seen once. The chain joins TRBV2 to TRBJ2-6, with TRBD1 as a possible D gene (5 bases). The sequenced sample consisted of peripheral blood. The receptor was derived from a woman at least 80 years old with active or convalescent COVID-19. The CDR3 spells CASSPDSPGANVLTF. The CDR3 DNA follows: TGTGCCAGCAGCCCTGACAGTCCTGGGGCCAACGTCCTGACTTTC.